This T cell receptor (beta chain) was obtained from a study of blood T cell repertoires in COVID-19. The wider study: The samples span acute and convalescent COVID-19 from the United States, Italy and Spain. From T cells, B-cell-depleted T cells, or PBMCs came the material, which was cDNA or gDNA.

CDR1 and CDR2 from the germline V gene are MNHEY and SMNVEV (reference sequence). The length of the CDR3 is 13 residues. The V segment lost 5 bases and the J segment 1 base; nucleotides outside the gene matches: 2. Sequencing used immunoSEQ multiplex PCR; TCRdb keeps in-frame clones, though not all of them. Among tens of thousands of clones listed, roughly 86% were seen once. Sequencing was done on a sample of peripheral blood. This receptor was taken from a man over 45 with acute or convalescent COVID-19. This chain connects TRBV27 to TRBJ2-7, with 7 nucleotides matching TRBD1. CDR3 sequence (DNA): TGTGCCAGCAGTAGGGACAGATCCTACGAGCAGTACTTC. Its protein product is CASSRDRSYEQYF.